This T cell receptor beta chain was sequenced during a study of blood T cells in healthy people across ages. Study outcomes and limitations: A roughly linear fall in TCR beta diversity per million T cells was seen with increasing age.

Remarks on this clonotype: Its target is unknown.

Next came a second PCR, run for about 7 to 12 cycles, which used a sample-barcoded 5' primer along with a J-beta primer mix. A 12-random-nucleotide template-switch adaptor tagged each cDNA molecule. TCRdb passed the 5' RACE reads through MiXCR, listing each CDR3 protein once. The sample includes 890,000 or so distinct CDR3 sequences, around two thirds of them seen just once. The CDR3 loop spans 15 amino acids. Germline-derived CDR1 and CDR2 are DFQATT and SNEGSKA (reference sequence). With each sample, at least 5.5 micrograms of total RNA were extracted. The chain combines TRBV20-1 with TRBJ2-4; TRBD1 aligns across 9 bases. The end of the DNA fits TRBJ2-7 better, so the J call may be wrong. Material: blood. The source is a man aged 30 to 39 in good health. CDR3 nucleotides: TGCAGTGCTTATATACCGACAGGGGGGAAATACGAGCAGTACTTC. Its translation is CSAYIPTGGKYEQYF.